This T cell receptor (beta chain) was retrieved from a study of OX40 agonist ivuxolimab in advanced cancers. Study summary: The study gave patients intravenous ivuxolimab at 0.01 to 10 mg/kg every 2 weeks.

Germline-derived CDR1 and CDR2 are MDHEN and SYDVKM. The CDR3 is 11 residues long. The V end was cut by 6 bases, the J end by 8 bases, with 10 bases between. Points from the study as a whole: No antigen was identified for the clonally expanded peripheral T cells. CD8+ T cells (on average) carried more expanded clones than CD4+ T cells.

With respect to this clone: The antigen is unknown.

Profiling relied on immunoSEQ multiplex PCR, and the TCRdb table lists in-frame clones only, not all of them. The table has about 83,000 clones, around nine tenths seen once. The sample was CD4+ or CD8+ T cells sorted from blood, taken in a trial of the OX40 agonist ivuxolimab. The chain uses TRBV28 and TRBJ1-2; D not resolved. The TCR was taken from an adult with an advanced solid tumor such as melanoma, head and neck, liver or kidney cancer. CDR3 amino acids: CASSSWVGYTF. CDR3 DNA sequence: TGTGCCAGCAGCTCTTGGGTGGGCTACACCTTC.